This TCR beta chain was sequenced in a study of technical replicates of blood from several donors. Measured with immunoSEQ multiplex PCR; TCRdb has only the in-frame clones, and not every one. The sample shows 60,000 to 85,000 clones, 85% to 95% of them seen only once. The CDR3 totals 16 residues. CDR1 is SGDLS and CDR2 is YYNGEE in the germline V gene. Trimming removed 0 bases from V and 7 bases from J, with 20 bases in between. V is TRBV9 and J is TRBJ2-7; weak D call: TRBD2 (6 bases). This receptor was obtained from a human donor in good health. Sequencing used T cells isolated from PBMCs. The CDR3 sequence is CASSVAGTVYGGEQYF. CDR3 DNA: TGTGCCAGCAGCGTAGCCGGGACCGTATACGGGGGTGAGCAGTACTTC. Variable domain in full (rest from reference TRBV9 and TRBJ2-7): DSGVTQTPKHLITATGQRVTLRCSPRSGDLSVYWYQQSLDQGLQFLIQYYNGEERAKGNILERFSAQQFPDLHSELNLSSLELGDSALYFCASSVAGTVYGGEQYFGPGTRLTVT.